The 8 T cell receptor beta chains reported below all come from one sample, sequenced in a study of cytomegalovirus exposure and HLA in healthy donors. PCR used 60 Vbeta primers and 13 Jbeta primers. Clones were read by immunoSEQ multiplex PCR, and TCRdb kept only the in-frame ones, dropping some. The sample holds 120,000 or so clones, over 65% seen once. Sequencing used PBMCs. These TCRs come from a woman between 35 and 50 years old in good health and CMV-seronegative.

J is TRBJ1-2 and V is TRBV6-5, with 9 nucleotides matching TRBD1. This CDR3 region has 15 residues. CDR1 is MNHEY, CDR2 SVGAGI, per germline. V shed 6 bases and J 6 bases; nucleotides not matched to a gene: 11. The CDR3 loop reads CASRNPGTGLDGYTF. Written as DNA, the CDR3 is TGTGCCAGCAGGAACCCCGGGACAGGGCTGGATGGCTACACCTTC.

A word on this clone: Compared with germline, one end of the junction differs, possibly owing to a read error. The genes are TRBV5-1 and TRBJ2-6; D may be TRBD1 (5 bases). The germline V gene encodes CDR1 SGHRS and CDR2 YFSETQ. This CDR3 is 16 amino acids long. The CDR3 region is CASSPHFLSGANGLTF. The DNA for the CDR3 is TGCGCCAGCAGCCCACACTTTCTTTCTGGGGCCAACGGCCTGACTTTC. The variable domain in full, completed from reference TRBV5-1 and TRBJ2-6, reads KAGVTQTPRYLIKTRGQQVTLSCSPISGHRSVSWYQQTPGQGLQFLFEYFSETQRNKGNFPGRFSGRQFSNSRSEMNVSTLELGDSALYLCASSPHFLSGANGLTFGAGSRLTVL.

V gene TRBV18 combines with J gene TRBJ1-3, with TRBD1 as a possible D gene (5 bases). Germline assignment: CDR1 KGHSH and CDR2 LQKENI. The CDR3 runs 17 residues. Trimming pared 2 bases from V and 0 bases from J, leaving 14 bases between. The CDR3 region has the DNA TGTGCCAGCTCACCAACCGCAGCGGGGGTCTCTGGAAACACCATATATTTT. It encodes CASSPTAAGVSGNTIYF.

The chain combines TRBV7-2 with TRBJ2-5, with D perhaps matching TRBD2 (6 bases). CDR1 is SGHTA, CDR2 FQGNSA, per germline. This CDR3 spans 16 amino acids. The ends were cut back, 0 bases at V and 0 bases at J, with 11 bases in the middle. Here the CDR3 DNA reads TGTGCCAGCAGCTTAGCGTGGAGGGTTTACCAAGAGACCCAGTACTTC. Protein sequence: CASSLAWRVYQETQYF.

J is TRBJ2-2 and V is TRBV5-4, with 12 positions matching TRBD1. This CDR3 region has 16 residues. Germline V lookup: CDR1 SGHNT, CDR2 YYREEE (reference sequence). V lost 4 bases, J lost 5 bases, and 6 bases stayed unmatched. DNA of the CDR3: TGTGCCAGCAGCGTACCGGGACAGGGGGCGACCGGGGAGCTGTTTTTT. This translates into CASSVPGQGATGELFF.

V is TRBV19 and J is TRBJ2-3; the match to TRBD2 covers 7 bases. Germline lookup yields CDR1 LNHDA and CDR2 SQIVND (reference sequence). The V segment lost 3 bases and the J segment 2 bases; nucleotides outside the gene matches: 5. This CDR3 is built from 15 residues. The CDR3 reads CASSISGLPTDTQYF. The CDR3 DNA follows: TGTGCCAGTAGTATTTCGGGACTACCCACAGATACGCAGTATTTT.

This chain uses TRBV28 with TRBJ2-7; D ambiguous. This CDR3 has 15 amino acids. V was pared by 6 bases and J by 0 bases, with 15 bases between. Germline values: CDR1 MDHEN, CDR2 SYDVKM. DNA for the CDR3: TGTGCCAGCAGCTCAGCGTCGGCGAGCTCCTACGAGCAGTACTTC. The encoded protein is CASSSASASSYEQYF.

The DNA of the CDR3 is TGCGCCAGCAGCCAATCGTTAGCGGGCGAGCAGTACTTC. Protein product: CASSQSLAGEQYF. The J gene is TRBJ2-5, the V gene TRBV4-1, with TRBD2 matching over 7 bases. The J call may be faulty, since TRBJ2-7 better matches the DNA end. Germline CDR1 is MGHRA and CDR2 is YSYEKL. The CDR3 is 13 amino acids.